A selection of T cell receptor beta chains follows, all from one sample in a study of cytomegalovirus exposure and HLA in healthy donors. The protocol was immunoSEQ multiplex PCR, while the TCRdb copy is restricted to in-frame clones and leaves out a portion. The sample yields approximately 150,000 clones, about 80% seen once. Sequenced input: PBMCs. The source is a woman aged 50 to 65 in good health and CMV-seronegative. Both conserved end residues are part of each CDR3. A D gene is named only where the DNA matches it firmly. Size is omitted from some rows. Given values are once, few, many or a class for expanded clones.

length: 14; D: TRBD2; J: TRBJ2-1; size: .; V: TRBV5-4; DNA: TGTGCCAGCAGCGAAGCGGGATCCTACAATGAGCAGTTCTTC; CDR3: CASSEAGSYNEQFF
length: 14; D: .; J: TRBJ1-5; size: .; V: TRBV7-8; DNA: TGTGCCAGCAGCTTAGGTGGCCCCAATCAGCCCCAGCATTTT; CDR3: CASSLGGPNQPQHF
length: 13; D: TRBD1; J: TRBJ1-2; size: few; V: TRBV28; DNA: TGTGCCAGCCGGGACAGCCTTAACTATGGCTACACCTTC; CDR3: CASRDSLNYGYTF
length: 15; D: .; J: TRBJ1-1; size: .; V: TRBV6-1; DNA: TGTGCCAGTTTCCAAGTACAGGGTTACAACACTGAAGCTTTCTTT; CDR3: CASFQVQGYNTEAFF
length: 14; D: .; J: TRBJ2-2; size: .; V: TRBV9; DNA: TGTGCCAGCAGCGAGACCGGGGGCACCGGGGAGCTGTTTTTT; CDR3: CASSETGGTGELFF
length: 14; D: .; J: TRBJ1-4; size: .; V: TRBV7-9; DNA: TGTGCCAGCAGCTTAAGAGGGTCGAGTGAAAAACTGTTTTTT; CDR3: CASSLRGSSEKLFF
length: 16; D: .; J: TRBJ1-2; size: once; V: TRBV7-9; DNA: TGTGCCAGCAGCTTAGGGTTTGGTGGAGGTCTCTATGGCTACACCTTC; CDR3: CASSLGFGGGLYGYTF
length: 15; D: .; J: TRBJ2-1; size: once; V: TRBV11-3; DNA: TGTGCCAGCAGCTACCTCGCGGGCCTTGACGATGAGCAGTTCTTC; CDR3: CASSYLAGLDDEQFF
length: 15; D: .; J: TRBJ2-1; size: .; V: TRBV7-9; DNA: TGTGCCAGCAGCTTTAGAGGGAGCTCCTACAATGAGCAGTTCTTC; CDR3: CASSFRGSSYNEQFF
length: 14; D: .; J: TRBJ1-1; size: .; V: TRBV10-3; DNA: TGTGCCATCAGTGAGTCAGGAGGGGAGGCTGAAGCTTTCTTT; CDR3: CAISESGGEAEAFF
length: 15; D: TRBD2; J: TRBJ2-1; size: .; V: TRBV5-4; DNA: TGTGCCAGCAGCCAACCGGGGGGGAACTACAATGAGCAGTTCTTC; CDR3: CASSQPGGNYNEQFF
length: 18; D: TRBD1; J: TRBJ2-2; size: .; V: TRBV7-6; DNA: TGTGCCAGCAGCTTTAACACCTGGACAGGGCAGGGCACCGGGGAGCTGTTTTTT; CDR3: CASSFNTWTGQGTGELFF
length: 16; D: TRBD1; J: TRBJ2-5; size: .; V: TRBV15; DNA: TGTGCCACCAGCAGACCGGAGACAGGGGACCAAGAGACCCAGTACTTC; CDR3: CATSRPETGDQETQYF
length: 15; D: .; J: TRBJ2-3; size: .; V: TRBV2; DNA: TGTGCCAGCAGTGAATGGACAGCTAGCACAGATACGCAGTATTTT; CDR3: CASSEWTASTDTQYF
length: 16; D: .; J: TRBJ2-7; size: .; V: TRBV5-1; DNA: TGCGCCAGCAGCTTGAGGGCAGGCCGATCCCCGGGGGAGCAGTACTTC; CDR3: CASSLRAGRSPGEQYF
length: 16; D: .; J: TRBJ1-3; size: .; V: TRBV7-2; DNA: TGTGCCAGCAGCTTAGCGTTCACAGCCTCTGGAAACACCATATATTTT; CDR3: CASSLAFTASGNTIYF
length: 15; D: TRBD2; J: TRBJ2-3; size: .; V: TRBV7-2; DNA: TGTGCCAGCAGCCCCTGGGGACTAGAGGAAGATACGCAGTATTTT; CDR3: CASSPWGLEEDTQYF
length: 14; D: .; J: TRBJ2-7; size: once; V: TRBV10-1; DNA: TGCGCCAGCAGTGAGTCCCTCGGGGTAGGCGAGCAGTACTTC; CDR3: CASSESLGVGEQYF
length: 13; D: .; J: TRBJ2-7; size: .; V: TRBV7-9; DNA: TGTGCCAGCAGCCCCGACAGCTCCTACGAGCAGTACTTC; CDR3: CASSPDSSYEQYF
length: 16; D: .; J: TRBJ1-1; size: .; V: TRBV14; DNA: TGTGCCAGCAGCCAAGATCTGCGACTCCCGAACACTGAAGCTTTCTTT; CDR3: CASSQDLRLPNTEAFF
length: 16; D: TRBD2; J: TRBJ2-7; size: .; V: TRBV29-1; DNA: TGCAGCGTTGCCGGGGGGGCCTCCTCCGGGTCCTACGAGCAGTACTTC; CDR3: CSVAGGASSGSYEQYF
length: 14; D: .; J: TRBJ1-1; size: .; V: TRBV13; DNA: TGTGCCAGCAGCCTCCGGGTCTATGGGACTGAAGCTTTCTTT; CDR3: CASSLRVYGTEAFF
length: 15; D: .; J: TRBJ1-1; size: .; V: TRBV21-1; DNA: TGTGCCAGCAGCAAGGACAGAGACATGAACACTGAAGCTTTCTTT; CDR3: CASSKDRDMNTEAFF
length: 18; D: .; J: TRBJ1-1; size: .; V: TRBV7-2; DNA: TGTGCCAGCAGCTTACTCCCGTGGGAAGCGGCCGTCTTCACTGAAGCTTTCTTT; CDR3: CASSLLPWEAAVFTEAFF
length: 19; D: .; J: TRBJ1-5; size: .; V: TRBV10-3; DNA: TGTGCCATCAGTGACGATCCCGGCCGGGGTTGGGTCGGCAATCAGCCCCAGCATTTT; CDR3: CAISDDPGRGWVGNQPQHF
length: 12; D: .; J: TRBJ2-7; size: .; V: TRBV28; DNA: TGTGCCAGCAGTTCGAAGCCGAACGAGCAGTACTTC; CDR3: CASSSKPNEQYF
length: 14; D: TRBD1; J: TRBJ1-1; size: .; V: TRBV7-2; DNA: TGTGCCAGCAGCTTAGTAGGGACAGCCACTGAAGCTTTCTTT; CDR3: CASSLVGTATEAFF
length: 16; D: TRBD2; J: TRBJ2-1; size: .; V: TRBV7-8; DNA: TGTGCCAGCAGCTTAGATGGCGGGAGAGCATACAATGAGCAGTTCTTC; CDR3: CASSLDGGRAYNEQFF
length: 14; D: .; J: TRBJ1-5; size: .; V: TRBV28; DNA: TGTGCCAGCAGTTTAGCGGTGGACAATCAGCCCCAGCATTTT; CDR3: CASSLAVDNQPQHF
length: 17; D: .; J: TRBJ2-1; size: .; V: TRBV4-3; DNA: TGCGCCAGCAGCCAAGATTCGGGGGGCCTCCCCTACAATGAGCAGTTCTTC; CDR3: CASSQDSGGLPYNEQFF
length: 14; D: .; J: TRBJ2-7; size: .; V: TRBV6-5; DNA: TGTGCCAGCAGGGGACAAGACTACTCCTACGAGCAGTACTTC; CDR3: CASRGQDYSYEQYF
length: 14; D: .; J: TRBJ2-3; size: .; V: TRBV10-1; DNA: TGCGCCAGCAGTGCCCCAGGGGACACAGATACGCAGTATTTT; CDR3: CASSAPGDTDTQYF
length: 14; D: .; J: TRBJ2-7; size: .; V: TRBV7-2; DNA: TGTGCCAGCAGCTCCCGGAGTGGCTCCTACGAGCAGTACTTC; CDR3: CASSSRSGSYEQYF
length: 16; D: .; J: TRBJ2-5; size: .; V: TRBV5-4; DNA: TGTGCCAGCAGCTCCACCACTGACTACAACCAAGAGACCCAGTACTTC; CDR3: CASSSTTDYNQETQYF
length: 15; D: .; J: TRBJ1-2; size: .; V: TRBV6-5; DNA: TGTGCCAGCAGTTACCAACAGGGCCCTAACTATGGCTACACCTTC; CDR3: CASSYQQGPNYGYTF
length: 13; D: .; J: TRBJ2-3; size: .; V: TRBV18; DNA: TGTGCCAGCTCACCCGATGGGGGCGATACGCAGTATTTT; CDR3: CASSPDGGDTQYF
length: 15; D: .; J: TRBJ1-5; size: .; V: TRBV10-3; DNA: TGTGCCATCAGCCCAGGGGAGAGCGGCAATCAGCCCCAGCATTTT; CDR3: CAISPGESGNQPQHF
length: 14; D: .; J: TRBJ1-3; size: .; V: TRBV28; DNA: TGTGCCAGCAGTTTTAGGAGCACTGGAAACACCATATATTTT; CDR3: CASSFRSTGNTIYF
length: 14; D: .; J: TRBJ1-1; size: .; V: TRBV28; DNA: TGTGCCAGCAGTTTCTACTTTCTTCCCCCTGAAGCTTTCTTT; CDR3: CASSFYFLPPEAFF
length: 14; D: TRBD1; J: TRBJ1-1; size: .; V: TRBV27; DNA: TGTGCCAGCAGTTTTAGGCGGGGGACAGGTGAAGCTTTCTTT; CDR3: CASSFRRGTGEAFF
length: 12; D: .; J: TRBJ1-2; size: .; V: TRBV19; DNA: TGTGCCAGTAGTAATGGGGAGGCTGGCTACACCTTC; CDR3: CASSNGEAGYTF
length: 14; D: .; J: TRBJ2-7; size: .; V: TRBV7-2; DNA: TGTGCCAGCAGCTTAGCCGAAAACTACTACGAGCAGTACTTC; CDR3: CASSLAENYYEQYF
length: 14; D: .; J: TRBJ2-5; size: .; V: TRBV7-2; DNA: TGTGCCAGCAGCTTAGGGGCGAGGGTCGGGACCCAGTACTTC; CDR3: CASSLGARVGTQYF
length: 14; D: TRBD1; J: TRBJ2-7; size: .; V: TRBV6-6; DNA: TGTGCCAGCAGTTACCGGGACAGTCCCTACGAGCAGTACTTC; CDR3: CASSYRDSPYEQYF